The T cell receptor beta chain under discussion was sequenced for a study of blood T cell repertoires in COVID-19. Across the study: From the United States, Italy and Spain came samples of acute and convalescent COVID-19.

V was pared by 0 bases and J by 10 bases, with 8 bases between. This CDR3 is built from 12 residues. Germline V CDR1 and CDR2: SGHDT, YYEEEE. Here immunoSEQ multiplex PCR was the method, and the copy in TCRdb shows in-frame clones only, minus some. This table has roughly 160,000 clones, about 88% appearing once. J is TRBJ2-1 and V is TRBV5-6; weak D call: TRBD2 (5 bases). Input material: peripheral blood. The receptor was derived from a young man with acute or convalescent COVID-19. CDR3: CASSLVRAEQFF. CDR3 DNA: TGTGCCAGCAGCTTGGTGAGGGCAGAGCAGTTCTTC.